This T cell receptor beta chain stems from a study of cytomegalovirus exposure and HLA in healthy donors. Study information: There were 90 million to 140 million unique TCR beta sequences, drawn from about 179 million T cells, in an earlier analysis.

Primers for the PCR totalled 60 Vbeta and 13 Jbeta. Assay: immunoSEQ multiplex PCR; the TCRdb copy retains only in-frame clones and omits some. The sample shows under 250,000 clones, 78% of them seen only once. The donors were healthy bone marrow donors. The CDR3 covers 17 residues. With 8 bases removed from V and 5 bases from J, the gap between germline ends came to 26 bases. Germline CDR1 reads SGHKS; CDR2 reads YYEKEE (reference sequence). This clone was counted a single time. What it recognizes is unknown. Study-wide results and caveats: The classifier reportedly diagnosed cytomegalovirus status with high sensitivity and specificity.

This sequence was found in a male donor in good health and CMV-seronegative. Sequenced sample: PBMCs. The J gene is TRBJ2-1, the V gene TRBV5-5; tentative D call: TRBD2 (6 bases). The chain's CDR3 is CASWGETIGGKHNEQFF. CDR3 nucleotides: TGTGCCAGTTGGGGGGAAACGATCGGCGGGAAACACAATGAGCAGTTCTTC.